A single sample is the source of the 26 T cell receptor beta chains below, sequenced in a study of shared clonotypes between healthy human individuals. Sequencing was performed with immunoSEQ multiplex PCR; in TCRdb, only in-frame clones are kept and a portion is missing. This sample has 1,500,000 or so clones; approximately 98.5% occur once, and the top ten carry over 0.3%. Sequencing was performed on naive CD4+ T cells sorted from blood. This sample's subset: CD45RA+ positively selected. Receptors were obtained from a man in his thirties or forties in good health.

The rearrangement joins TRBV11-1 to TRBJ2-3; either TRBD1 or TRBD2 may fit D (5 bases each). CDR1 and CDR2 (germline): SGHAT, FQDESV (reference sequence). Trimming left V 5 bases short and J 6 bases short, with 9 bases between. CDR3 length: 12 residues. The CDR3 is CASSPGSDTQYF. DNA of the CDR3: TGTGCCAGCAGCCCAGGGAGTGATACGCAGTATTTT. Looking up the rest from reference TRBV11-1 and TRBJ2-3 gives the full variable domain: EAEVAQSPRYKITEKSQAVAFWCDPISGHATLYWYRQILGQGPELLVQFQDESVVDDSQLPKDRFSAERLKGVDSTLKIQPAELGDSAMYLCASSPGSDTQYFGPGTRLTVL.

This chain joins TRBV30 and TRBJ1-2; D not resolved. Germline V gene data show CDR1 as GTSNPN and CDR2 as SVGIG (reference sequence). Trimming took off 2 bases at V and 10 bases at J, with 11 bases between the two ends. The CDR3 is 11 residues long. CDR3 loop: CAWSSGGDYTF. DNA of the CDR3: TGTGCCTGGAGTTCGGGTGGTGACTACACCTTC. The full variable domain, with the rest looked up from reference TRBV30 and TRBJ1-2, is SQTIHQWPATLVQPVGSPLSLECTVEGTSNPNLYWYRQAAGRGLQLLFYSVGIGQISSEVPQNLSASRPQDRQFILSSKKLLLSDSGFYLCAWSSGGDYTFGSGTRLTVV.

This chain joins TRBV2 and TRBJ2-1; 12 nucleotides agree with TRBD2. This CDR3 contains 17 residues. Germline loops: CDR1 SNHLY, CDR2 FYNNEI. J was trimmed by 5 bases and V by 7 bases; bases with no gene match: 12. Here the CDR3 reads CASNSLGGLAGNNEQFF. CDR3 in DNA: TGTGCCAGCAACTCCCTAGGGGGACTAGCGGGTAACAATGAGCAGTTCTTC.

This chain links TRBV30 with TRBJ1-2; D gene uncertain. The V end was cut by 2 bases, the J end by 7 bases, with 11 bases between. Germline CDR1 is GTSNPN and CDR2 is SVGIG (reference sequence). The CDR3 consists of 12 residues. The CDR3 DNA reads TGTGCCTGGAGTAGGCTTCAAAGTGGCTACACCTTC. Its protein is CAWSRLQSGYTF.

The chain has TRBV28 and TRBJ1-4; D remains ambiguous. This CDR3 is 15 amino acids long. V lost 6 bases and J 5 bases, leaving 16 bases between the germline ends. Germline V gene lookup returns CDR1 MDHEN and CDR2 SYDVKM. The CDR3 nucleotides are TGTGCCAGCAGACGTTTTGGGCAGCACAATGAAAAACTGTTTTTT. This sequence encodes CASRRFGQHNEKLFF.

V is TRBV2 and J is TRBJ2-4; no definite D call. CDR1 is SNHLY and CDR2 is FYNNEI in the germline V gene. With 7 bases removed from V and 6 bases from J, the gap between germline ends came to 7 bases. The CDR3 spans 11 residues. In DNA form, the CDR3 reads TGTGCCAGCAACGCCGGAAACATTCAGTACTTC. This gives the protein CASNAGNIQYF. The full variable domain, its missing parts supplied by reference TRBV2 and TRBJ2-4, is EPEVTQTPSHQVTQMGQEVILRCVPISNHLYFYWYRQILGQKVEFLVSFYNNEISEKSEIFDDQFSVERPDGSNFTLKIRSTKLEDSAMYFCASNAGNIQYFGAGTRLSVL.

The CDR3 is CASSFRDRAGTQYF. For the CDR3, the DNA is TGTGCCAGCAGTTTCAGGGACAGGGCCGGTACGCAGTATTTT. The chain uses TRBV27 and TRBJ2-3, with 9 bases identical to TRBD1. CDR3 length: 14 residues. Losses at the gene ends were 3 bases for V and 8 bases for J; bases not matched to a gene: 6. CDR1 and CDR2 (germline): MNHEY, SMNVEV (reference sequence).

CDR3 region: CASSLSGINQPQHF. The CDR3 nucleotides read TGTGCCAGCAGCTTATCAGGGATCAATCAGCCCCAGCATTTT. J is TRBJ1-5 and V is TRBV7-6; the D gene is possibly TRBD1 (5 bases). This CDR3 is built from 14 residues. V shed 2 bases and J shed 3 bases, with 8 bases lying between them. CDR1 is SGHVS and CDR2 is FNYEAQ in the germline V gene.

The CDR3 is CASSNTLELNEQYF. In DNA form, the CDR3 reads TGTGCCAGCAGCAATACTTTAGAACTAAACGAGCAGTACTTC. The chain is built from TRBV28 and TRBJ2-7; D unresolved. Per germline, CDR1 MDHEN and CDR2 SYDVKM. Trimming cost V 6 bases and J 5 bases, with 17 bases left between them. This CDR3 spans 14 amino acids. The full variable domain, completed using reference TRBV28 and TRBJ2-7, is DVKVTQSSRYLVKRTGEKVFLECVQDMDHENMFWYRQDPGLGLRLIYFSYDVKMKEKGDIPEGYSVSREKKERFSLILESASTNQTSMYLCASSNTLELNEQYFGPGTRLTVT.

This chain joins TRBV6-6 and TRBJ1-1, with 9 bases lining up with TRBD1. V was clipped by 7 bases and J by 1 base; unmatched bases: 7. Germline V gene data show CDR1 as MNHNY and CDR2 as SVGAGI (reference sequence). CDR3 length: 15 amino acids. In DNA form, the CDR3 reads TGTGCCAGCAAACAACGGGGACAGGGGAACACTGAAGCTTTCTTT. Its protein product is CASKQRGQGNTEAFF.

This clone was seen just once. V and J are TRBV18 and TRBJ1-5, with D uncertain. CDR1 and CDR2 from the germline V gene are KGHSH and LQKENI. V lost 3 bases and J lost 0, with 9 bases in between. The CDR3 runs 15 residues. DNA for the CDR3: TGTGCCAGCTCACCGAACTCGATTAGCAATCAGCCCCAGCATTTT. It translates to CASSPNSISNQPQHF.

This sequence joins TRBV19 and TRBJ2-3; TRBD2 agrees at 12 bases. Unmatched junction bases numbered 10, after V lost 9 bases and J lost 6 bases. The CDR3 is made up of 15 amino acids. Germline CDR1 and CDR2: LNHDA and SQIVND (reference sequence). The CDR3, as DNA: TGTGCCAGCCGAAATCTAGCGGGAGGGGCGGATACGCAGTATTTT. This codes for CASRNLAGGADTQYF.

This clone was detected a few times. Here the CDR3 DNA reads TGTGCCAGCAGTGCCCGAACAGGGACCTACGAGCAGTACTTC. Amino acids: CASSARTGTYEQYF. V usage is TRBV6-1 and J usage is TRBJ2-7; TRBD1 is a possible D gene (6 bases). In germline, CDR1 is MNHNS, CDR2 SASEGT. This CDR3 has 14 residues. The germline V and J ends were trimmed by 4 bases and 2 bases, with 12 bases remaining between them.

The rearrangement links TRBV27 to TRBJ2-3; D possibly corresponds to TRBD2 (6 bases). CDR3 length: 15 amino acids. V lost 6 bases and J 0 bases, leaving 13 bases between the germline ends. Germline CDR1 and CDR2: MNHEY and SMNVEV (reference sequence). For the CDR3, the DNA is TGTGCCAGCAGCTCATCCGGGAGTAGCACAGATACGCAGTATTTT. Residues: CASSSSGSSTDTQYF.

The chain joins TRBV6-1 to TRBJ1-4; TRBD1 is a possible D gene (5 bases). The germline V gene has CDR1 MNHNS and CDR2 SASEGT. The CDR3 loop spans 13 amino acids. V lost 4 bases and J 2 bases, leaving 5 bases between the germline ends. CDR3 nucleotide sequence: TGTGCCAGCAGTGGACAGACTAATGAAAAACTGTTTTTT. This translates into CASSGQTNEKLFF.

The chain combines TRBV21-1 with TRBJ2-3. TRBV21-1 is a listed pseudogene. The CDR3 covers 14 residues. The CDR3 here is CASSKVPNTDTQYF. The CDR3 DNA reads as TGTGCCAGCAGCAAAGTCCCGAACACAGATACGCAGTATTTT.

This clone came up a few times. Other DNA sequences within the sample encode an identical CDR3. The chain is built from TRBV28 and TRBJ1-1, with D hard to call. This CDR3 has 11 residues. Trimming cost V 6 bases and J 0 bases, with 2 bases left between them. Germline V gives CDR1 MDHEN, CDR2 SYDVKM. The CDR3 protein is CASRMNTEAFF. In DNA, the CDR3 is TGTGCCAGCAGGATGAACACTGAAGCTTTCTTT.

The chain has TRBV19 and TRBJ1-1; D is unclear. CDR1 and CDR2 from the germline V gene are LNHDA and SQIVND (reference sequence). V was clipped by 0 bases and J by 7 bases, with 9 bases between them. The CDR3 covers 13 residues. The CDR3 loop is CASSIDLFLEAFF. The DNA of the CDR3 is TGTGCCAGTAGTATAGATCTATTTCTTGAAGCTTTCTTT. The variable domain in full, with the rest retrieved from reference TRBV19 and TRBJ1-1, is DGGITQSPKYLFRKEGQNVTLSCEQNLNHDAMYWYRQDPGQGLRLIYYSQIVNDFQKGDIAEGYSVSREKKESFPLTVTSAQKNPTAFYLCASSIDLFLEAFFGQGTRLTVV.

This chain connects TRBV7-2 to TRBJ2-5, with D possibly called TRBD1 or TRBD2 (6 bases each). V lost 5 bases, J lost 8 bases, and 12 bases lay in between. CDR3 length equals 12 residues. Germline-derived CDR1 and CDR2 are SGHTA and FQGNSA. This chain's CDR3 is CASSPEGGTQYF. In DNA, the CDR3 is TGTGCCAGCAGCCCGGAGGGGGGTACCCAGTACTTC.

The chain joins TRBV25-1 to TRBJ1-2, with D uncertain. The CDR3 extends over 14 amino acids. Trimming removed 1 base at V and 6 bases at J, with 12 bases between. From germline, CDR1 is MGHDK and CDR2 SYGVNS. The CDR3 DNA sequence: TGTGCCAGCAGTGAATCTTGGGGATATAATGGCTACACCTTC. It yields the protein CASSESWGYNGYTF.

The V call is TRBV5-1, the J call TRBJ1-1; possibly TRBD1 for D (5 bases). The V end lost 4 bases, the J end lost 8 bases, and 18 bases lay between the germline ends. Germline loops: CDR1 SGHRS, CDR2 YFSETQ. The CDR3 is 14 residues long. In DNA, the CDR3 is TGCGCCAGCAGCCTCCAAACGGGGCCCGCGGAAGCTTTCTTT. This translates into CASSLQTGPAEAFF.

With respect to this clone: Other DNA sequences in the sample encode the same CDR3. The chain links TRBV15 to TRBJ2-7; the D is unclear. From germline, CDR1 is LNHNV and CDR2 YYDKDF (reference sequence). The CDR3 has 13 residues. V lost 0 bases and J lost 0, with 3 bases in between. This CDR3 is CATSRDPSYEQYF. As DNA, the CDR3 is TGTGCCACCAGCAGAGATCCCTCCTACGAGCAGTACTTC.

The gene calls are TRBV7-6 and TRBJ2-2; the match to TRBD1 covers 10 bases. Germline V gene lookup returns CDR1 SGHVS and CDR2 FNYEAQ. The CDR3 length is 17 residues. V trimming: 3 bases; J trimming: 4 bases; junction bases outside the gene matches: 8. The CDR3 bases are TGTGCCAGCAGCTTCCGCCCGGGACAGGGGAGCACCGGGGAGCTGTTTTTT. The encoded protein is CASSFRPGQGSTGELFF.

On this clone itself: Within the sample, other DNA sequences also encode this same CDR3. The chain links TRBV4-1 to TRBJ2-1; TRBD2 matches 7 bases. The CDR3 extends over 16 amino acids. With V trimmed by 3 bases and J by 2 bases, 7 bases remained unmatched. The germline V gene has CDR1 MGHRA and CDR2 YSYEKL. CDR3 nucleotides: TGCGCCAGCAGCCAGGGCCTAGCGGCCACCTACAATGAGCAGTTCTTC. This translates into CASSQGLAATYNEQFF.

V gene TRBV2 combines with J gene TRBJ2-1; 15 positions agree with TRBD2. J gave up 9 bases and V 5 bases, and 5 bases lay outside the gene matches. CDR3 length: 15 amino acids. Germline loops: CDR1 SNHLY, CDR2 FYNNEI. The CDR3 bases are TGTGCCAGCAGTCTAGGACTAGCGGGAGGGTTTGAGCAGTTCTTC. It yields the protein CASSLGLAGGFEQFF.

The chain employs TRBV6-1 and TRBJ1-5, with a possible D match to TRBD1 (6 bases). V shed 5 bases and J shed 7 bases, with 15 bases lying between them. In germline, CDR1 is MNHNS, CDR2 SASEGT. This CDR3 has 14 residues. CDR3 DNA: TGTGCCAGCAGTCTAGGGGGGCCGCTCCAGCCCCAGCATTTT. Amino acid sequence: CASSLGGPLQPQHF.